A selection of T cell receptor beta chains follows, all from one sample in a study of blood T cell repertoires in COVID-19. Clones were sequenced by immunoSEQ multiplex PCR, and TCRdb holds only the in-frame ones, with some missing. The sample has around 170,000 clones; approximately 87% are singletons. The sequencing sample was made of peripheral blood. These receptors all stem from a woman in her seventies with acute or convalescent COVID-19. CDR3s include the opening cysteine and the closing phenylalanine or tryptophan. D genes are given only for firm matches. Size is omitted from some rows. Given values are once, few, many or a class for expanded clones.

V	size	J	D	CDR3	DNA
TRBV9	once	TRBJ2-7	TRBD2	CASSVGTSGTYEQYF	TGTGCCAGCAGCGTAGGTACTAGCGGAACCTACGAGCAGTACTTC
TRBV7-2	once	TRBJ2-4	TRBD1	CASSLEWAGGSKNIQYF	TGTGCCAGCAGCTTAGAGTGGGCAGGGGGTTCCAAAAACATTCAGTACTTC
TRBV29-1	.	TRBJ1-4	.	CSVARGEKLFF	TGCAGCGTTGCCAGGGGTGAAAAACTGTTTTTT
TRBV6-5	.	TRBJ2-7	.	CASRPGQRQYEQYF	TGTGCCAGCAGACCCGGACAGAGACAGTACGAGCAGTACTTC
TRBV11-2	.	TRBJ1-2	TRBD1	CASTRTGAFYGYTF	TGTGCCAGCACGCGGACAGGGGCATTCTATGGCTACACCTTC
TRBV6-5	.	TRBJ1-2	.	CASSLNRELDYTF	TGTGCCAGCAGTCTTAACAGGGAGCTAGACTACACCTTC
TRBV7-2	.	TRBJ2-3	TRBD2	CASSLDVGGNTDTQYF	TGTGCCAGCAGCTTAGACGTGGGAGGGAACACAGATACGCAGTATTTT
TRBV7-2	.	TRBJ2-7	TRBD2	CASNPAGTSYEQYF	TGTGCCAGCAACCCGGCCGGGACTAGCTACGAGCAGTACTTC
TRBV15	.	TRBJ1-5	.	CATSRDPMDRRNQPQHF	TGTGCCACCAGCAGAGATCCTATGGACAGACGCAATCAGCCCCAGCATTTT
TRBV18	.	TRBJ2-1	TRBD2	CASSTTLAGVSNEQFF	TGTGCCAGCTCAACTACCCTAGCGGGGGTTTCCAATGAGCAGTTCTTC
TRBV5-4	few	TRBJ1-1	.	CASSFGQGLSTEAFF	TGTGCCAGCAGCTTTGGGCAGGGATTGAGCACTGAAGCTTTCTTT
TRBV29-1	.	TRBJ2-3	TRBD2	CSVPSGASDTQYF	TGCAGCGTGCCTAGCGGGGCCAGTGATACGCAGTATTTT
TRBV30	.	TRBJ2-3	TRBD2	CAWSVGNSGRTDTQYF	TGTGCCTGGAGTGTAGGTAATAGCGGGCGCACAGATACGCAGTATTTT
TRBV30	.	TRBJ2-5	.	CAWTAGPRQETQYF	TGTGCCTGGACAGCAGGGCCGCGGCAAGAGACCCAGTACTTC
TRBV27	.	TRBJ1-2	TRBD1	CASSFLSGDREEQF	TGTGCCAGCAGTTTCCTATCGGGGGACAGGGAGGAACAATTC
TRBV5-1	.	TRBJ2-2	TRBD1	CASSPREGGRGELFF	TGCGCCAGCAGCCCGCGTGAAGGGGGCCGCGGGGAGCTGTTTTTT
TRBV6-5	.	TRBJ2-1	.	CASSSGDGTYNEQFF	TGTGCCAGCAGTTCAGGGGATGGGACCTACAATGAGCAGTTCTTC
TRBV4-2	.	TRBJ1-2	.	CASSQDGGGSNYGYTF	TGTGCCAGCAGCCAAGATGGGGGCGGCTCTAACTATGGCTACACCTTC
TRBV7-9	.	TRBJ1-1	TRBD1	CASSLAGDRGRGEAFF	TGTGCCAGCAGCTTAGCTGGGGACAGGGGGCGTGGTGAAGCTTTCTTT
TRBV9	.	TRBJ2-3	TRBD2	CASSVSGGEADTQYF	TGTGCCAGCAGCGTTAGCGGGGGGGAGGCAGATACGCAGTATTTT
TRBV27	.	TRBJ2-7	.	CASSSTGGSYEQYF	TGTGCCAGCAGTTCGACAGGAGGCTCCTACGAGCAGTACTTC
TRBV2	once	TRBJ1-6	TRBD1	CASSEDRGSPLHF	TGTGCCAGCAGTGAGGACAGGGGGTCTCCCCTCCACTTT
TRBV19	.	TRBJ1-4	.	CASSGHGRGHNEKLFF	TGTGCCAGTAGTGGACACGGCCGAGGACATAATGAAAAACTGTTTTTT
TRBV7-9	.	TRBJ1-5	.	CASSLLSGQPQHF	TGTGCCAGCAGCCTCTTGTCCGGGCAGCCCCAGCATTTT
TRBV19	.	TRBJ1-1	.	CASSIRGGEAFF	TGTGCCAGTAGTATCCGCGGTGGAGAAGCTTTCTTT
TRBV19	.	TRBJ2-2	TRBD1	CASSTPGQGVGELFF	TGTGCCAGTAGTACCCCGGGACAGGGGGTCGGGGAGCTGTTTTTT
TRBV30	.	TRBJ2-1	TRBD2	CAWSSGLAAINEQFF	TGTGCCTGGAGTTCTGGACTAGCAGCTATCAATGAGCAGTTCTTC
TRBV18	.	TRBJ1-4	TRBD1	CASSPRQGGKLFF	TGTGCCAGCTCACCAAGACAGGGAGGAAAACTGTTTTTT
TRBV18	.	TRBJ2-3	TRBD1	CASSGQSTDTQYF	TGTGCCAGCTCGGGACAGAGCACAGATACGCAGTATTTT
TRBV4-3	.	TRBJ1-1	TRBD1	CASSQDGGGDTEAFF	TGCGCCAGCAGCCAAGACGGAGGGGGCGATACTGAAGCTTTCTTT
TRBV5-4	.	TRBJ2-1	TRBD2	CASSRFTSGSSYNEQFF	TGTGCCAGCAGCCGGTTTACTAGCGGGAGCTCCTACAATGAGCAGTTCTTC
TRBV2	.	TRBJ2-7	TRBD2	CASSARTSGSYEQYF	TGTGCCAGCAGTGCCCGGACTAGCGGGTCCTACGAGCAGTACTTC
TRBV5-1	once	TRBJ1-6	.	CASSLGLQNSPLHF	TGCGCCAGCAGCTTGGGACTACAGAATTCACCCCTCCACTTT
TRBV5-6	.	TRBJ2-2	.	CASSILVSGLDTGELFF	TGTGCCAGCAGCATCTTGGTCTCTGGGCTGGACACCGGGGAGCTGTTTTTT
TRBV6-5	.	TRBJ1-1	TRBD1	CASRTGKRGNTEAFF	TGTGCCAGCAGGACAGGGAAGAGGGGCAACACTGAAGCTTTCTTT
TRBV19	.	TRBJ2-3	TRBD1	CASSNRGDTQYF	TGTGCCAGTAGCAACAGGGGGGATACGCAGTATTTT
TRBV7-2	once	TRBJ2-5	.	CASSLETSQETQYF	TGTGCCAGCAGCTTGGAGACTAGTCAAGAGACCCAGTACTTC
TRBV29-1	.	TRBJ2-7	TRBD2	CSVEDPGLAGSSYEQYF	TGCAGCGTTGAAGATCCCGGACTAGCGGGGAGCTCCTACGAGCAGTACTTC
TRBV7-8	once	TRBJ1-1	TRBD1	CASSPWAVYDGQGWTEAFF	TGTGCCAGCAGCCCCTGGGCTGTCTATGATGGACAGGGTTGGACTGAAGCTTTCTTT
TRBV10-2	.	TRBJ2-3	TRBD2	CASSESLAGATDTQYF	TGCGCCAGCAGTGAGTCGCTAGCGGGGGCCACAGATACGCAGTATTTT
TRBV19	.	TRBJ1-2	.	CASSLSQGYYGYTF	TGTGCCAGTAGTTTATCACAGGGATACTATGGCTACACCTTC
TRBV7-2	.	TRBJ2-3	TRBD2	CASRRTSGGPDTQYF	TGTGCCAGCAGACGGACTAGCGGGGGCCCAGATACGCAGTATTTT